This T cell receptor beta chain was captured in a study of T cells after yellow fever vaccination. One entry per CDR3 protein, called by TCRdb with MiXCR from the 5' RACE reads. The sample contains 300,000 or so distinct CDR3 sequences, about 4% of which appear only once. The CDR3 contains 13 residues. Per germline, CDR1 LGHNA and CDR2 YNFKEQ. Trimming left V 0 bases short and J 12 bases short, with 15 bases between. Broader study findings: The booster response re-showed most primary clones: 96% CD4, about 89% CD8. FACS-sorted repertoires might harbor abundant contaminating clonotypes from the bulk population.

This clonotype was seen a few times. Its target is unknown. The receptor was derived from a man in his late teens or twenties who received the YFV17D yellow fever vaccine. The input for sequencing was PBMCs, taken 5 days after the yellow fever booster vaccination. This sequence joins TRBV4-2 and TRBJ2-7, with D tentatively TRBD2 (6 bases). The CDR3 nucleotides are TGTGCCAGCAGCCAAGAGAAGGGACGGAGGGGGTACTTC. Residues: CASSQEKGRRGYF.